The 16 T cell receptor beta chains presented below share a single source sample, sequenced in a study of cytomegalovirus exposure and HLA in healthy donors. PCR amplification relied on 60 Vbeta primers (plus 13 Jbeta primers). Profiling relied on immunoSEQ multiplex PCR, and the TCRdb table lists in-frame clones only, not all of them. The sample includes about 85,000 clones, 75% to 90% of them seen just once. Sequencing input: PBMCs. These TCRs come from a man between 50 and 59 years old in good health and CMV-seropositive.

The chain joins TRBV5-6 to TRBJ2-5; 9 bases fit TRBD1. Matching the DNA end better, TRBJ2-7 makes the J call doubtful. The CDR3 has 16 amino acids. Germline V gene sequence: CDR1 SGHDT, CDR2 YYEEEE. CDR3 DNA sequence: TGTGCCAGCAGCGGCGGGACAGGGCACGGCCTTTACGAGCAGTACTTC. Amino acid sequence: CASSGGTGHGLYEQYF.

The rearrangement joins TRBV19 to TRBJ1-5, with 7 positions matching TRBD1. The CDR3 is made up of 17 amino acids. Trimming cost V 4 bases and J 5 bases; bases outside gene matches: 14. CDR1 is LNHDA, CDR2 SQIVND, per germline (reference sequence). In DNA form, the CDR3 reads TGTGCCAGTAGTACCCCCAGGGGGACAGCAAAAGATCAGCCCCAGCATTTT. Translation gives CASSTPRGTAKDQPQHF.

The chain uses TRBV4-1 and TRBJ2-7; TRBD1 matches 9 bases. J was trimmed by 7 bases and V by 4 bases; bases with no gene match: 11. Germline-derived CDR1 and CDR2 are MGHRA and YSYEKL. The CDR3 runs 15 residues. The DNA of the CDR3 is TGCGCCAGCAGCCGGAGCGGGACAGGGTCTGAGGAGCAGTACTTC. Its protein is CASSRSGTGSEEQYF.

The chain employs TRBV10-2 and TRBJ2-5, with TRBD2 matching over 12 bases. V lost 5 bases and J lost 0; bases outside the gene matches: 4. The CDR3 covers 16 residues. Germline V gene lookup returns CDR1 WSHSY and CDR2 SAAADI. The DNA for the CDR3 is TGCGCCAGCAGTTTGGGACTAGCGGGCCACCAAGAGACCCAGTACTTC. The encoded protein is CASSLGLAGHQETQYF.

This sequence joins TRBV7-3 and TRBJ2-7; 14 positions agree with TRBD2. V dropped 8 bases and J dropped 3; count of bases not matched to a gene: 9. The CDR3 totals 16 residues. CDR1 is SGHTA and CDR2 is FQGTGA in the germline V gene. The CDR3 DNA reads as TGTGCCAGCTCGCCCGCCGGGACTAGCGGGAGCTACGAGCAGTACTTC. Protein product: CASSPAGTSGSYEQYF. The whole variable domain, filled in from reference TRBV7-3 and TRBJ2-7, reads GAGVSQTPSNKVTEKGKYVELRCDPISGHTALYWYRQSLGQGPEFLIYFQGTGAADDSGLPNDRFFAVRPEGSVSTLKIQRTERGDSAVYLCASSPAGTSGSYEQYFGPGTRLTVT.

This clone has a handful of counts. This chain uses TRBV27 with TRBJ2-7, with no clear D. Trimming removed 0 bases from V and 12 bases from J, with 12 bases in between. Germline CDR1 and CDR2: MNHEY and SMNVEV (reference sequence). CDR3 length: 12 amino acids. The CDR3 DNA reads TGTGCCAGCAGTTTATCCCCCGAGGCTTGGTACTTC. Amino acids: CASSLSPEAWYF.

This clone showed up just a few times. The chain combines TRBV7-9 with TRBJ2-7, with TRBD1 matching 11 bases. Per the germline V gene, CDR1 is SEHNR and CDR2 is FQNEAQ (reference sequence). CDR3 length: 16 amino acids. V dropped 2 bases and J dropped 3; count of bases not matched to a gene: 6. The CDR3 sequence: CASSLKGGQGDYEQYF. Here the CDR3 DNA reads TGTGCCAGCAGCTTAAAGGGGGGACAGGGGGACTACGAGCAGTACTTC.

This clone has just a few counts. The rearrangement links TRBV5-1 to TRBJ1-2; a weak D match, TRBD1 (6 bases). V was pared by 2 bases and J by 6 bases, with 17 bases between. Germline CDR1 is SGHRS and CDR2 is YFSETQ. The CDR3 runs to 15 residues. In DNA form, the CDR3 reads TGCGCCAGCAGCTTAGAGACAGGCCCACCCCATGGCTACACCTTC. Translated: CASSLETGPPHGYTF.

The chain joins TRBV27 to TRBJ2-7; 8 nucleotides align to TRBD2. Losses at the gene ends were 3 bases for V and 2 bases for J; bases not matched to a gene: 6. The CDR3 totals 15 residues. CDR1 is MNHEY, CDR2 SMNVEV, per germline (reference sequence). Here the CDR3 reads CASSFQGSGAYEQYF. CDR3 DNA sequence: TGTGCCAGCAGTTTCCAGGGTAGCGGGGCCTACGAGCAGTACTTC.

The J gene is TRBJ2-2, the V gene TRBV30; 7 positions match TRBD1. Trimming at V came to 2 bases and at J to 4 bases, leaving 10 bases not matched to a gene. This CDR3 is 16 amino acids long. Germline V gives CDR1 GTSNPN, CDR2 SVGIG (reference sequence). CDR3: CAWSRRGGASTGELFF. The CDR3 coding sequence is TGTGCCTGGAGTAGGAGAGGGGGCGCGTCCACCGGGGAGCTGTTTTTT.

The chain is built from TRBV6-5 and TRBJ1-2; the D is unclear. Trimming stripped 0 bases from V and 4 bases from J, with 9 bases between. From germline, CDR1 is MNHEY and CDR2 SVGAGI. The CDR3 sequence is 14 residues long. The CDR3 region has the DNA TGTGCCAGCAGTTACTCTAATTTTCCCTATGGCTACACCTTC. It translates to CASSYSNFPYGYTF.

J is TRBJ2-7 and V is TRBV2; 8 bases agree with TRBD1. The germline V gene encodes CDR1 SNHLY and CDR2 FYNNEI. This CDR3 has 14 amino acids. V lost 7 bases and J lost 4; bases outside the gene matches: 9. The CDR3 DNA is TGTGCCAGCACCCGGGACAGGAATCCTTACGAGCAGTACTTC. It encodes CASTRDRNPYEQYF.

The V and J genes are TRBV9 and TRBJ1-1; D is possibly TRBD1 (6 bases). The germline V gene encodes CDR1 SGDLS and CDR2 YYNGEE. This CDR3 region has 17 residues. Deletions cut 3 bases from V and 1 base from J, with 19 bases between. CDR3 nucleotide sequence: TGTGCCAGCAGCGCCTTAGGGGGGGCAATGGGGAACACTGAAGCTTTCTTT. Encoded protein: CASSALGGAMGNTEAFF.

This clone occurred a few times. The chain employs TRBV9 and TRBJ1-4; TRBD1 is a possible D gene (6 bases). This CDR3 region has 14 residues. The V gene's germline CDR1 is SGDLS and CDR2 YYNGEE. V was trimmed by 3 bases and J by 5 bases, leaving 11 bases between them. For the CDR3, the DNA is TGTGCCAGCAGCGCCGACAGGCTGAATGAAAAACTGTTTTTT. It is translated as CASSADRLNEKLFF. Together with reference TRBV9 and TRBJ1-4, the CDR3 gives the full variable domain: DSGVTQTPKHLITATGQRVTLRCSPRSGDLSVYWYQQSLDQGLQFLIQYYNGEERAKGNILERFSAQQFPDLHSELNLSSLELGDSALYFCASSADRLNEKLFFGSGTQLSVL.

This clone was counted a few times. The rearrangement links TRBV2 to TRBJ2-3, with 9 nucleotides matching TRBD1. The CDR3 totals 14 residues. The trim removed 6 bases at V and 2 bases at J, leaving 3 bases unmatched. Germline CDR1 and CDR2: SNHLY and FYNNEI. The CDR3 region is CASRGTGPTDTQYF. As DNA, the CDR3 is TGTGCCAGCAGAGGGACAGGGCCCACAGATACGCAGTATTTT.

The chain couples TRBV6-6 to TRBJ2-1; 7 bases line up with TRBD2. V was pared by 10 bases and J by 6 bases, with 18 bases of the junction left unmatched. The CDR3 is made up of 16 amino acids. CDR1 is MNHNY and CDR2 is SVGAGI in the germline V gene (reference sequence). The CDR3 sequence: CAIGPLRRERGNEQFF. In DNA form, the CDR3 reads TGTGCCATCGGCCCGCTACGGCGGGAGAGGGGCAATGAGCAGTTCTTC.